These 16 T cell receptor beta chains originate from one sample sequenced in a study of tumor and adjacent non-tumor tissue in lung cancer. The template was RNA from unsorted bulk tissue. Distant lung tissue was collected more than 3 cm away from the tumor edge. A modified ARM-PCR protocol with three rounds of nested PCR amplified TCRbeta. TCRdb re-derived calls from the multiplex PCR reads in MiXCR, one entry per CDR3 protein. The table includes about 100,000 distinct CDR3 sequences, 60% to 80% detected once. The material sequenced was distant non-tumor lung tissue. The receptors come from a man under 40 with non-small cell lung cancer.

This clonotype is medium-sized in the sample. The chain combines TRBV20-1 with TRBJ1-6, with 10 bases that match TRBD1. The length of the CDR3 is 14 residues. In germline, CDR1 is DFQATT, CDR2 SNEGSKA (reference sequence). V was pared by 3 bases and J by 10 bases, with 6 bases of the junction left unmatched. CDR3 in DNA: TGCAGTGCTAGTGGGGGACAGGGGCGATCACCCCTCCACTTT. Residues: CSASGGQGRSPLHF.

This clonotype turned up a few times. The rearrangement joins TRBV30 to TRBJ1-1; D perhaps matches TRBD1 (5 bases). V lost 2 bases to trimming and J lost 8 bases, with 18 bases between them. CDR3 size: 14 residues. Germline-derived CDR1 and CDR2 are GTSNPN and SVGIG (reference sequence). This CDR3 is CAWSPRAGPYEAFF. In nucleotides, the CDR3 is TGTGCCTGGAGTCCCAGGGCAGGGCCTTACGAAGCTTTCTTT.

Remarks on this clonotype: A read error may produce the germline difference seen at one junction end. The rearrangement links TRBV20-1 to TRBJ1-6, with a possible D match to TRBD1 (6 bases). Germline CDR1 reads DFQATT; CDR2 reads SNEGSKA (reference sequence). The CDR3 has 17 residues. This CDR3 reads CSTRASDRSSYNSLLHF. Written as DNA, the CDR3 is TGCAGTACTAGAGCCTCCGACAGGAGCTCCTATAATTCACTCCTCCACTTT.

The chain recombines TRBV4-1 with TRBJ1-1; 7 positions match TRBD1. The CDR3 has 14 amino acids. Germline V gives CDR1 MGHRA, CDR2 YSYEKL. The ends lost 4 bases at V and 6 bases at J; junction bases unmatched: 8. CDR3 nucleotides: TGCGCCAGCAGCCCTAGACAGGGAAACGCTGAAGCTTTCTTT. Amino acids: CASSPRQGNAEAFF.

A note on this clonotype: Being one base from a much bigger clone, this may be a read error. This chain links TRBV4-1 with TRBJ1-5; no definite D call. Germline loops: CDR1 MGHRA, CDR2 YSYEKL. The ends were cut back, 1 base at V and 2 bases at J, with 9 bases in the middle. This CDR3 region has 15 residues. CDR3 loop: CASSQVRQGNQPQHF. Written as DNA, the CDR3 is TGCGCCAGCAGCCAAGTGAGGCAGGGCAATCAGCCCCAGCATTTT.

This clonotype was seen at least ten times. The V gene is TRBV6-1, the J gene TRBJ2-5; D ambiguous. Trimming took off 7 bases at V and 2 bases at J, with 5 bases between the two ends. CDR1 is MNHNS, CDR2 SASEGT, per germline. This CDR3 is 11 amino acids long. CDR3 residues: CASTKQETQYF. For the CDR3, the DNA is TGTGCCAGCACCAAGCAAGAGACCCAGTACTTC.

In its sample, this clonotype was seen many times. This chain links TRBV5-4 with TRBJ2-7; D gene ambiguous. V dropped 4 bases and J dropped 0 bases, with 5 bases sitting between them. Germline CDR1 SGHNT, CDR2 YYREEE (reference sequence). This CDR3 region has 12 residues. The CDR3 coding sequence is TGTGCCAGCAGCCAGAGCTCCTACGAGCAGTACTTC. It encodes CASSQSSYEQYF.

In the case of this clonotype: Given a much more abundant clone one base away, this may be a read error. V gene TRBV12-3 or TRBV12-4 combines with J gene TRBJ1-5, with TRBD1 matching 9 bases. The length of the CDR3 is 15 residues. The CDR3 DNA is TGTGCCAGCAGCGTAGGGACAGGGCTGACTCAGCACCAGCATTTT. Translated: CASSVGTGLTQHQHF.

Details on this clonotype: One end of the junction fails to match germline, which may point to a read error. The gene calls are TRBV11-3 and TRBJ2-1, with 7 bases lining up with TRBD2. The CDR3 contains 16 residues. CDR1 SGHNT and CDR2 YENEEA come from the germline V gene. CDR3 in amino acids: CTSSPMGRATYNEQFF. For the CDR3, the DNA is TGTACCAGCAGCCCCATGGGGAGGGCTACCTACAATGAGCAGTTCTTC.

The chain joins TRBV11-2 to TRBJ2-7; the D gene is possibly TRBD1 (5 bases). Germline CDR1 reads SGHAT; CDR2 reads FQNNGV. The CDR3 sequence is 12 residues long. V dropped 5 bases and J dropped 5 bases, with 10 bases sitting between them. The CDR3 loop is CASSQLGDEQYF. The DNA of the CDR3 is TGTGCCAGCAGCCAGCTAGGGGACGAGCAGTACTTC.

This clonotype was seen repeatedly, ten times or more. The rearrangement joins TRBV20-1 to TRBJ2-7, with 11 nucleotides matching TRBD2. V trimming: 0 bases; J trimming: 2 bases; junction bases outside the gene matches: 6. Germline V lookup: CDR1 DFQATT, CDR2 SNEGSKA (reference sequence). The CDR3 spans 16 residues. The CDR3 here is CSARDFGTSGAYEQYF. In DNA form, the CDR3 reads TGCAGTGCTAGAGATTTCGGGACTAGCGGAGCCTACGAGCAGTACTTC.

Details on this clonotype: Mismatch with germline at one junction end may stem from a read error. The genes are TRBV11-2 and TRBJ2-1; the match to TRBD2 covers 10 bases. CDR1 SGHAT and CDR2 FQNNGV come from the germline V gene. The CDR3 has 18 residues. CDR3 nucleotide sequence: TGTGCCAGCGGCTTACGGGTCGGGCTAGCGGGGGCCTACAACGAGCACTTCTTC. Its protein product is CASGLRVGLAGAYNEHFF. Supplemented by reference TRBV11-2 and TRBJ2-1, the full variable domain reads EAGVAQSPRYKIIEKRQSVAFWCNPISGHATLYWYQQILGQGPKLLIQFQNNGVVDDSQLPKDRFSAERLKGVDSTLKIQPAKLEDSAVYLCASGLRVGLAGAYNEHFFGPGTRLTVL.

On this clonotype itself: Since no conserved phenylalanine or tryptophan closes the CDR3, a read error is the likely cause. The gene calls are TRBV6-5 and TRBJ2-1, with D perhaps matching TRBD2 (6 bases). Germline values: CDR1 MNHEY, CDR2 SVGAGI. CDR3 length: 13 residues. Between the trimmed V and J ends, which lost 6 bases and 12 bases, there was a span of 18 bases. The CDR3 here is CASSDTSRSGQFL. CDR3 bases: TGTGCCAGCAGCGACACTAGCAGGAGTGGGCAGTTCTTG.

Concerning this clonotype itself: Sequence at one end of the junction differs from germline and may be a read error. The DNA of the CDR3 is TGCGCCGGCAGCCAAGACTACCTAGCGGGGGGCGGCAATGAGCACTTCTTC. Residues: CAGSQDYLAGGGNEHFF. The J gene is TRBJ2-1, the V gene TRBV4-1, with TRBD2 matching over 11 bases. The CDR3 is 17 amino acids. Germline V gives CDR1 MGHRA, CDR2 YSYEKL.

In this sample, this clonotype turned up once. This chain links TRBV18 with TRBJ2-7; either TRBD1 or TRBD2 may supply D (5 bases each). The CDR3 is 16 amino acids. Germline-derived CDR1 and CDR2 are KGHSH and LQKENI. V was trimmed by 0 bases and J by 0 bases, leaving 12 bases between them. CDR3 bases: TGTGCCAGCTCACCACCACCAGGGACGGTCTCCTACGAGCAGTACTTC. Encoded protein: CASSPPPGTVSYEQYF.

This clonotype was seen at least ten times. This chain links TRBV6-5 with TRBJ1-6; TRBD1 matches 7 bases. CDR1 MNHEY and CDR2 SVGAGI come from the germline V gene. After removal of 2 bases from V and 8 bases from J, the junction contained 6 bases not matched to a gene. The CDR3 contains 15 residues. This CDR3 is CASSYTRQGDSPLHF. The CDR3 bases are TGTGCCAGCAGTTACACTAGACAGGGAGATTCACCCCTCCACTTT.